The TCR beta chain under discussion was sequenced for a study of T cell repertoires in cytomegalovirus infection. Overall study: Matching HLA type and CMV infection were both indicated by public TCR beta signatures.

V was shortened by 5 bases and J by 4 bases, with 12 bases between the two germline ends. The CDR3 length is 14 residues. There are many counts of this clonotype. Its antigen remains unknown. Using its own MiXCR run on the reads, TCRdb lists one record per CDR3 protein. Of about 460,000 distinct CDR3 sequences listed, 11% are singletons. Study conclusions and caveats: The response measured ex vivo was dominated by TCR beta clonotypes (HLA-C-restricted and CMV-specific). Identification of carriers of CMV plus the relevant HLA was achieved through cumulative public TCR beta family frequency.

Sequenced material: PBMCs. The rearrangement joins TRBV12-3 or TRBV12-4 to TRBJ2-1; D remains unclear. This TCR derives from a human donor in good health (CMV status not recorded). Some clones in this sample may be carry-over from other donors' samples. This chain's CDR3 is CASSPPLGYNEQFF. The CDR3, as DNA: TGTGCCAGCAGTCCACCTTTGGGGTACAATGAGCAGTTCTTC.